This entry features one TCR beta chain sequence. Its antigen is not identified. The data were obtained in a study of T cell responses to AZD1222 COVID-19 vaccine. Assay used: immunoSEQ multiplex PCR; TCRdb lists only in-frame clones, some missing. Of about 55,000 clones listed, around 90% were seen once; the top ten hold under 2%. This CDR3 spans 13 amino acids. In germline, CDR1 is LGHDT, CDR2 YNNKEL (reference sequence). V lost 4 bases to trimming and J lost 9 bases, with 13 bases between them. Study-level findings and limits: An increase in Spike-specific TCR breadth and depth was observed after two AZD1222 doses.

This TCR was sampled from an adult in good health. The V and J genes are TRBV3-1 (or the pseudogene TRBV3-2) and TRBJ2-1; D gene unclear. This specimen consisted of peripheral blood, obtained on day 0 of AZD1222 vaccination. The CDR3, as DNA: TGTGCCAGCAGCCCGACGAAGGTTGGTGAGCAGTTCTTC. Its protein is CASSPTKVGEQFF.